This T cell receptor beta chain was recovered during a study of blood T cell repertoires in COVID-19. The wider study: Samples representing acute and convalescent COVID-19 were sourced from the United States, Italy and Spain. PBMCs, B-cell-depleted T cells, or T cells provided the cDNA or gDNA that made up the material.

Germline assignment: CDR1 MNHEY and CDR2 SVGAGI. The CDR3 runs 13 residues. Germline trimming cut 5 bases from V and 2 bases from J; bases unmatched to any gene: 3. Per the study methods: From reference gene primer amplification, estimates of nucleated cell counts were derived. Produced via immunoSEQ multiplex PCR; TCRdb's table is partial and in-frame only. V, J and clone size reflect that table, while D and trimming were determined from the DNA. The data show about 140,000 clones, 75% to 90% seen once. The chain is built from TRBV6-5 and TRBJ2-7, with TRBD1 identical over 7 bases. Input material: peripheral blood. The clonotype originates from a man aged 70-80 years who had recovered from COVID-19. This CDR3 reads CASSRDRAYEQYF. The CDR3 region has the DNA TGTGCCAGCAGTCGGGACAGAGCCTACGAGCAGTACTTC.